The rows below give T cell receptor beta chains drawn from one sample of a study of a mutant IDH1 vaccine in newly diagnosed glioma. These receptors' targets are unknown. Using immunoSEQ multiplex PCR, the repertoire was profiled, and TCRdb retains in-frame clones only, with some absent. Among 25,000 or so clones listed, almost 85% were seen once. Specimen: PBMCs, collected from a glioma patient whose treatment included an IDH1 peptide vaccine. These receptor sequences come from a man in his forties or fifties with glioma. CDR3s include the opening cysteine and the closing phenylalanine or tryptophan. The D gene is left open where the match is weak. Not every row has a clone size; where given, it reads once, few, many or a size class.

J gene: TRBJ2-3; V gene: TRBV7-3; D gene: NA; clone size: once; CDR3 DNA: TGTGCCAGCAGCTTGGCGGATACTAGCACAGATACGCAGTATTTT; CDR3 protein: CASSLADTSTDTQYF
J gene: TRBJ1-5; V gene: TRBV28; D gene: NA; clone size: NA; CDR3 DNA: TGTGCCAGCAGTTTCCCCTGGGAGAGCAATCAGCCCCAGCATTTT; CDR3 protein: CASSFPWESNQPQHF
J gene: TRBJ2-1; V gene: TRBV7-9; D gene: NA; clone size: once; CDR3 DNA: TGTGCCAGCACTGGAGGGAGGATTGCCTACAATGAGCAGTTCTTC; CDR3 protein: CASTGGRIAYNEQFF
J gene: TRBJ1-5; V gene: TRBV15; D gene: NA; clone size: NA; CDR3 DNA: TGTGCCACCAGCAGAGATTGGGGCCAGCCCCAGCATTTT; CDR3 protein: CATSRDWGQPQHF
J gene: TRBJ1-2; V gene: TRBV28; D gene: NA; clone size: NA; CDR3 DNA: TGTGCCAGCAGTTTGGCCCAGGGTGCTGGCTACACCTTC; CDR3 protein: CASSLAQGAGYTF
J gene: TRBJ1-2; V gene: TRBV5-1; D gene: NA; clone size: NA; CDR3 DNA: TGCGCCAGCAGCTTCGGGGGGCAGAACTATGGCTACACCTTC; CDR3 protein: CASSFGGQNYGYTF
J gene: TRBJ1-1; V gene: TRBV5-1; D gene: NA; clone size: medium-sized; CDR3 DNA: TGCGCCAGCAGCTGGGGGAGTTATACGAACACTGAAGCTTTCTTT; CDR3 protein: CASSWGSYTNTEAFF
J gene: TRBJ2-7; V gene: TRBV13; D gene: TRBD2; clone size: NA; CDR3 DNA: TGTGCCAGCAGGTTAGCGGGAGGGACCGAGCAGTACTTC; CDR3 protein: CASRLAGGTEQYF
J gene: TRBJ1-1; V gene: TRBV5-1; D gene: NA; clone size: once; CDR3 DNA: TGCGCCAGCAGCTCCCCCCGGGGGGCAGGAGCCTGGGGCACTGAAGCTTTCTTT; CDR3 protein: CASSSPRGAGAWGTEAFF
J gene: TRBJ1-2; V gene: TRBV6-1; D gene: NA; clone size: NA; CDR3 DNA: TGTGCCAGCAGCTACTATGGCTACACCTTC; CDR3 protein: CASSYYGYTF
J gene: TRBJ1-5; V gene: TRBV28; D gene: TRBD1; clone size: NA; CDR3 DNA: TGTGCCAGCAGTCCCGGGACAGGGCAAAATCAGCCCCAGCATTTT; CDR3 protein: CASSPGTGQNQPQHF
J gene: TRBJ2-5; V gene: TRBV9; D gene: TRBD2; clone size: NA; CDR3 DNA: TGTGCCAGCAGCGTGACTAGCGGGACTGAAGAGACCCAGTACTTC; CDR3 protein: CASSVTSGTEETQYF
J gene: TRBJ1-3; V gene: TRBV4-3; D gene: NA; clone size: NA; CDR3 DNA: TGCGCCAGCAGCCAAGAGATTGCCAGGGGAAGTGGAAACACCATATATTTT; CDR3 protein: CASSQEIARGSGNTIYF
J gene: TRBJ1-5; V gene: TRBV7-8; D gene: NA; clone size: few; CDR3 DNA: TGTGCCAGCAGCTTAGAGGGGGGGGTCGGGCAGCCCCAGCATTTT; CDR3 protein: CASSLEGGVGQPQHF
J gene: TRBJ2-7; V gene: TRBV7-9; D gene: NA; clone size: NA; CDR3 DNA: TGTGCCAGCAGACCTTTTAGGGGATACGAGCAGTACTTC; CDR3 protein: CASRPFRGYEQYF
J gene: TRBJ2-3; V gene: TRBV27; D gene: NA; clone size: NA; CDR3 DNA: TGTGCCAGCAGTCTGGACTATGTAGGGGATACGCAGTATTTT; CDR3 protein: CASSLDYVGDTQYF
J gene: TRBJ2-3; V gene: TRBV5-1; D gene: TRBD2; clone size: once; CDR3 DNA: TGCGCCAGCAGCTTGGCGGCGGGAGGGCCCATAGATACGCAGTATTTT; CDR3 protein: CASSLAAGGPIDTQYF
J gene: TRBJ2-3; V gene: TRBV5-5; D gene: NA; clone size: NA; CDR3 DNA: TGTGCCAGCAGCTTGGGAATGGGCACCGGCACAGATACGCAGTATTTT; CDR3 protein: CASSLGMGTGTDTQYF
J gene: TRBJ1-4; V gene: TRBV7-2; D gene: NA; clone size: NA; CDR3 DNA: TGTGCCAGCAGCCCGCCGGGCAGGCGGGGTGAAAAACTGTTTTTT; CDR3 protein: CASSPPGRRGEKLFF
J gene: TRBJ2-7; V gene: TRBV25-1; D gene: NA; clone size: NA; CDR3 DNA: TGTGCCAGCAGTGAACCAGGCAGGCAGCAGTACTTC; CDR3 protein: CASSEPGRQQYF
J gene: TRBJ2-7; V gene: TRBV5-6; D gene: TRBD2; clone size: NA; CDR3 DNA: TGTGCCAGCAGCCTACTAGCGGGGAGAGGGTACGAGCAGTACTTC; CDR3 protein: CASSLLAGRGYEQYF
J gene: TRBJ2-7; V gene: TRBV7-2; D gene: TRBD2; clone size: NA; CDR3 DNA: TGTGCCAGCAGACTCGGACTAGCGGGAGTCGAGCAGTACTTC; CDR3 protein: CASRLGLAGVEQYF
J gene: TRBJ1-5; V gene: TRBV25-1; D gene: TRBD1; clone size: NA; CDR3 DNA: TGTGCCAGCAGTCTACAGGGGGGTGGGGCCCAGCATTTT; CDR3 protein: CASSLQGGGAQHF
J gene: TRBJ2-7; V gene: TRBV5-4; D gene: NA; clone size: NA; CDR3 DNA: TGTGCCAGCAGCTTGAGGTCTACTTCCTACGAGCAGTACTTC; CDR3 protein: CASSLRSTSYEQYF
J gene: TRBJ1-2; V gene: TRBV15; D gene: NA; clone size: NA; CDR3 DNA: TGTGCCACCAGCAGGACGAACAGGTTCTATGGCTACACCTTC; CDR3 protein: CATSRTNRFYGYTF
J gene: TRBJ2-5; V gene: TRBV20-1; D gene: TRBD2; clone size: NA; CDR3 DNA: TGCAACGCGGGAGGGGACGCGACCCAGTACTTC; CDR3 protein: CNAGGDATQYF
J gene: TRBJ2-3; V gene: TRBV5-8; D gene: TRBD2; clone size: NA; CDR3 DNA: TGTGCCAGCAGCGAGGGGACTAGCGGGAGCACAGATACGCAGTATTTT; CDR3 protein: CASSEGTSGSTDTQYF
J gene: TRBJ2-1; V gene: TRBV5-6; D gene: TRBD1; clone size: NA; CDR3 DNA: TGTGCCAGCAGCTTCGGACCGGGACAGACCTACAATGAGCAGTTCTTC; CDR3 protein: CASSFGPGQTYNEQFF
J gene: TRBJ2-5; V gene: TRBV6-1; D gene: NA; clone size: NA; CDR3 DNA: TGTGCCAGCAGTGAAGTGGGCGGCCAAGAGACCCAGTACTTC; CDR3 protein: CASSEVGGQETQYF
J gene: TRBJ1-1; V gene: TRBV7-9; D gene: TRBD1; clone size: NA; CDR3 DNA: TGTGCCAGCAGCTCACAGGGGATCGAAGCTTTCTTT; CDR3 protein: CASSSQGIEAFF
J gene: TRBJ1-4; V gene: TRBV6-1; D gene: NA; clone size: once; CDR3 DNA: TGTGCCAGCAGTGAACCGGGGCGAGCTAATGAAAAACTGTTTTTT; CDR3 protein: CASSEPGRANEKLFF
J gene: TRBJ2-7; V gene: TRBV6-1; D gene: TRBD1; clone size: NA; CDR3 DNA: TGTGCCAGCAGCAAACAGGGGGATCCTTCCTACGAGCAGTACTTC; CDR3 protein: CASSKQGDPSYEQYF
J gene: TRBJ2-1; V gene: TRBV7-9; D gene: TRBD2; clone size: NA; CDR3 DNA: TGTGCCAGCAGCTTTCCCCCGGATGGCGGGAGGCTCTACAATGAGCAGTTCTTC; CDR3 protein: CASSFPPDGGRLYNEQFF
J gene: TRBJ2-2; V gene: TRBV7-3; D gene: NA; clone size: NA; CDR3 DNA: TGTGCCAGCAGCTTAAACTACAAGAACACCGGGGAGCTGTTTTTT; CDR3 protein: CASSLNYKNTGELFF
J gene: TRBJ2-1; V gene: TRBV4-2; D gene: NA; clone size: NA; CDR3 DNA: TGTGCCAGCCGAGCTGGCGGGATCATCGATGAGCAGTTCTTC; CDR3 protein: CASRAGGIIDEQFF
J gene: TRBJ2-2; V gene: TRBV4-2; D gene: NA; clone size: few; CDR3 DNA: TGTGCCAGCAGCCCTACAGGGGGCGGGGGGGTTGCCGGGGAGCTGTTTTTT; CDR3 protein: CASSPTGGGGVAGELFF
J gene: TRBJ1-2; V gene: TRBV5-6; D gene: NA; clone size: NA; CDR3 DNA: TGTGCCAGCAGCTTGGCCTCATTCGACTATGGCTACACCTTC; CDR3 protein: CASSLASFDYGYTF
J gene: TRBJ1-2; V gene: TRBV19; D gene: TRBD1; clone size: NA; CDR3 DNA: TGTGCCAGTAGTCCGCCTGGGGTCAGGGGGAACTATGGCTACACCTTC; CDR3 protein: CASSPPGVRGNYGYTF
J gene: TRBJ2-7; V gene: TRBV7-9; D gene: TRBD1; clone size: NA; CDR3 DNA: TGTGCCAGCAGCACCACAGGGGGCTACGAGCAGTACTTC; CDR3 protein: CASSTTGGYEQYF
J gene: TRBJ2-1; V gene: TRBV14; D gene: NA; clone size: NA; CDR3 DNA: TGTGCCAGCAGCCAATTTGGACCGGGCAATGAGCAGTTCTTC; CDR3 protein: CASSQFGPGNEQFF
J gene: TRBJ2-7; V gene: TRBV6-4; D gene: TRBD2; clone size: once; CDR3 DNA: TGTGCCAGCAGGGATGGACTAGCGGGAAACTCCTACGAGCAGTACTTC; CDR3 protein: CASRDGLAGNSYEQYF
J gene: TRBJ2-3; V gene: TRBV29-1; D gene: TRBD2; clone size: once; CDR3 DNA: TGCAGCGCCCCGGGACTAGCGGGATCAGATACGCAGTATTTT; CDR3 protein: CSAPGLAGSDTQYF
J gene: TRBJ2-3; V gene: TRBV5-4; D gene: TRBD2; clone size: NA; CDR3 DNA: TGTGCCAGCAGCTTCGGGATTAGCGGGAGAGCAGATACGCAGTATTTT; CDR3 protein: CASSFGISGRADTQYF
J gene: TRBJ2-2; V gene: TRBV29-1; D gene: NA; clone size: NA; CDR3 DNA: TGCAGCGTGAGGGGATCGAACACCGGGGAGCTGTTTTTT; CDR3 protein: CSVRGSNTGELFF
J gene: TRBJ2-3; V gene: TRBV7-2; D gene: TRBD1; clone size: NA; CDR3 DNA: TGTGCCAGCAGCCGTGACAGGGCCCGCACAGATACGCAGTATTTT; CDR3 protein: CASSRDRARTDTQYF
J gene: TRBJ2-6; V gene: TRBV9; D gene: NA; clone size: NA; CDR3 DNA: TGTGCCAGCAGCGTAGCCGGGGGGCAGAAATCTGGGGCCAACGTCCTGACTTTC; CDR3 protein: CASSVAGGQKSGANVLTF
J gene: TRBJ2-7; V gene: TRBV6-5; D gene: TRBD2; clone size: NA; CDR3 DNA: TGTGCCGTTCTGGCTAGCGGGAGTACCTACGAGCAGTACTTC; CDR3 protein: CAVLASGSTYEQYF
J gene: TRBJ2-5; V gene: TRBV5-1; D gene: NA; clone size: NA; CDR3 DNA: TGCGCCAGCAGCTTGCGTAGGCAAGAGACCCAGTACTTC; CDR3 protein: CASSLRRQETQYF